One and the same sample provided the 9 T cell receptor beta chains below, sequenced in a study of blood T cell repertoires in COVID-19. The assay was immunoSEQ multiplex PCR, and TCRdb's table has in-frame clones only and misses some. The data hold some 390,000 clones, with about 91% observed a single time. The sample taken for sequencing was peripheral blood. These receptors originate from a woman aged 40 to 50 with COVID-19, enrolled during active disease.

This clone has a single count. V and J are TRBV12-3 or TRBV12-4 and TRBJ1-1, with 7 bases that match TRBD1. The CDR3 extends over 13 amino acids. V lost 5 bases and J lost 1; bases outside the gene matches: 1. The chain's CDR3 is CASSGTANTEAFF. The CDR3 nucleotides are TGTGCCAGCAGTGGGACAGCGAACACTGAAGCTTTCTTT.

This sequence joins TRBV11-2 and TRBJ1-5, with 10 bases matching TRBD1. The V segment lost 5 bases and the J segment 5 bases; nucleotides outside the gene matches: 6. The germline CDR1 and CDR2 sequences are SGHAT and FQNNGV. This CDR3 is built from 15 residues. The CDR3 bases are TGTGCCAGCAGCCGCACCGGGACAGGGGATCAGCCCCAGCATTTT. Translating it yields CASSRTGTGDQPQHF.

This clone was observed once. The J gene is TRBJ2-7, the V gene TRBV5-1, with 9 positions matching TRBD2. The V gene end was trimmed by 2 bases and the J gene end by 3 bases; junction bases not matched to a gene: 3. CDR3 length equals 14 residues. Germline V gene sequence: CDR1 SGHRS, CDR2 YFSETQ. CDR3 sequence reads: CASSFSSGNYEQYF. DNA for the CDR3: TGCGCCAGCAGCTTTTCTAGCGGGAACTACGAGCAGTACTTC.

This clone occurred once. The rearrangement joins TRBV6-2 or TRBV6-3 to TRBJ2-3; 16 positions agree with TRBD2. The CDR3 length is 20 residues. Trimming at V came to 5 bases and at J to 0 bases, leaving 11 bases not matched to a gene. Germline V gene sequence: CDR1 MNHEY, CDR2 SVGEGT. The CDR3 is CASSITGTSGGGASTDTQYF. CDR3 nucleotides: TGTGCCAGCAGTATCACCGGGACTAGCGGGGGGGGTGCTAGCACAGATACGCAGTATTTT.

The V and J genes are TRBV3-1 (or the pseudogene TRBV3-2) and TRBJ2-2; 7 positions match TRBD1. The CDR3 totals 15 residues. Germline assignment: CDR1 LGHDT and CDR2 YNNKEL (reference sequence). V lost 0 bases, J lost 6 bases, and 4 bases stayed unmatched. The CDR3 nucleotides read TGTGCCAGCAGCCAAGACAGGGGGATTGCCGGGGAGCTGTTTTTT. As protein: CASSQDRGIAGELFF.

The rearrangement joins TRBV5-6 to TRBJ1-1, with 10 bases that match TRBD1. Germline assignment: CDR1 SGHDT and CDR2 YYEEEE. The CDR3 is 17 amino acids. V dropped 2 bases and J dropped 5; count of bases not matched to a gene: 12. The CDR3 loop reads CASSFIETGGVGTEAFF. The DNA of the CDR3 is TGTGCCAGCAGCTTTATAGAGACAGGGGGCGTTGGGACTGAAGCTTTCTTT.

This sequence joins TRBV7-8 and TRBJ2-7; the match to TRBD1 covers 10 bases. This CDR3 region has 14 residues. Germline trimming cut 5 bases from V and 6 bases from J; bases unmatched to any gene: 7. The germline gives CDR1 SGHVS, CDR2 FQNEAQ. The CDR3 sequence: CASSRDGTGVEQYF. The CDR3 nucleotides read TGTGCCAGCAGCAGAGATGGGACAGGGGTCGAGCAGTACTTC.

The rearrangement uses TRBV19 and TRBJ1-6, with D maybe TRBD1 (5 bases). The V and J ends lost 3 bases and 8 bases respectively, with 11 bases between them. Germline CDR1 and CDR2: LNHDA and SQIVND (reference sequence). The CDR3 spans 14 residues. The CDR3 DNA reads TGTGCCAGTAGTATCGGGACTGACGATTCACCCCTCCACTTT. This gives the protein CASSIGTDDSPLHF.

This clone was picked up a small number of times. This chain uses TRBV12-3 or TRBV12-4 with TRBJ1-1; 9 nucleotides align to TRBD1. V dropped 5 bases and J dropped 11; count of bases not matched to a gene: 6. The CDR3 sequence is 12 residues long. CDR3 nucleotides: TGTGCCAGCAGTGCCGACAGGGGGAACGCTTTCTTT. Its translation is CASSADRGNAFF.